Sequencing of this TCR beta chain was carried out in a study of T cell responses to AZD1222 COVID-19 vaccine. Concerning this clone itself: No antigen is known for it.

The CDR3 has 16 amino acids. Germline CDR1 KGHSH, CDR2 LQKENI. With 3 bases removed from V and 2 bases from J, the gap between germline ends came to 14 bases. The study, taken as a whole, reports: Donors were largely white British and mainly female; clonal diversity was possibly underestimated.

Data came from immunoSEQ multiplex PCR; TCRdb stores just in-frame clones and leaves some out. The sample lists some 160,000 clones, roughly 86% seen once, with less than 6.5% in the top ten. V gene TRBV18 combines with J gene TRBJ1-5; maybe TRBD1 (5 bases). The receptor's source is an adult in good health. This sample comprised peripheral blood, obtained on day 0 of AZD1222 vaccination. The CDR3 protein is CASSPGLLGGNQPQHF. CDR3 DNA: TGTGCCAGCTCACCGGGACTCTTAGGAGGCAATCAGCCCCAGCATTTT.